This T cell receptor beta chain was found in a study of early stage breast cancer tumors. Here immunoSEQ multiplex PCR was the method, and the copy in TCRdb shows in-frame clones only, minus some. The data hold under 13,000 clones, with around 75% observed a single time. This clone was seen a handful of times. Sequenced sample: breast tumor tissue. The source of this sequence is a person aged 70 to 80 with breast cancer.

The CDR3 reads CASSGGPEDYEQYF. CDR3 nucleotides: TGTGCCAGCAGTGGTGGGCCGGAAGACTACGAGCAGTACTTC. The V and J genes are TRBV2 and TRBJ2-7; D uncertain. V was clipped by 4 bases and J by 3 bases, with 13 bases between them. This CDR3 is built from 14 residues. Germline lookup yields CDR1 SNHLY and CDR2 FYNNEI.